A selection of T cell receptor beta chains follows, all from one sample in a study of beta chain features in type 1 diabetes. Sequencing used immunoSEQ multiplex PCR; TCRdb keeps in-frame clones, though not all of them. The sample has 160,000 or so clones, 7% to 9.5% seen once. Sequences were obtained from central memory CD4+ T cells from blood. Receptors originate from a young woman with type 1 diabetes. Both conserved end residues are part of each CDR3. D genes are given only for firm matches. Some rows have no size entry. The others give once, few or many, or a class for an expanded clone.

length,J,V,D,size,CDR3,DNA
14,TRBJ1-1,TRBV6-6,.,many,CASSYSDWNTEAFF,TGTGCCAGCAGTTACTCGGACTGGAACACTGAAGCTTTCTTT
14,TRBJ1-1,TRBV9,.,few,CASSVKAGNTEAFF,TGTGCCAGCAGCGTAAAAGCAGGGAACACTGAAGCTTTCTTT
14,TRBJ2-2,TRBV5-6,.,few,CASSGQLNTGELFF,TGTGCCAGCAGCGGACAGTTGAACACCGGGGAGCTGTTTTTT
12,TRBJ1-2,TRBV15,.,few,CATSPGPRGYTF,TGTGCCACCAGCCCAGGCCCTCGGGGCTACACCTTC
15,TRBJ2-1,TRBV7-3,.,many,CASSPNTFSYNEQFF,TGTGCCAGCAGCCCGAACACGTTCTCCTACAATGAGCAGTTCTTC
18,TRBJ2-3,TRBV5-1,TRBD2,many,CASSLRTGTSGSPGTQYF,TGCGCCAGCAGCTTGAGGACCGGGACTAGCGGATCGCCTGGTACGCAGTATTTT
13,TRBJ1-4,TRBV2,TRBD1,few,CASSGQGVEKLFF,TGTGCCAGCAGTGGACAGGGGGTTGAAAAACTGTTTTTT
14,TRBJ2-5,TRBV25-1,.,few,CASSEFISSETQYF,TGTGCCAGCAGTGAATTTATCAGTTCCGAGACCCAGTACTTC
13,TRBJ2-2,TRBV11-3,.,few,CASSLRPGGELFF,TGTGCCAGCAGCTTACGTCCGGGTGGGGAGCTGTTTTTT
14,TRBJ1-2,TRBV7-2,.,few,CASSQDGRMDGYTF,TGTGCCAGCAGCCAAGATGGCAGGATGGATGGCTACACCTTC
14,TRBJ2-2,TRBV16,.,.,CASSQAGGTGELFF,TGTGCCAGCAGCCAGGCTGGAGGGACCGGGGAGCTGTTTTTT
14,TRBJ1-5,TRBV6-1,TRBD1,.,CASSVGQGNQPQHF,TGTGCCAGCAGTGTTGGACAGGGCAATCAGCCCCAGCATTTT
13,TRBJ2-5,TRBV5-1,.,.,CASSFSGEETQYF,TGCGCCAGCAGCTTTAGCGGAGAAGAGACCCAGTACTTC
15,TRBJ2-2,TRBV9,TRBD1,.,CASSVGTANTGELFF,TGTGCCAGCAGCGTTGGGACAGCGAACACCGGGGAGCTGTTTTTT
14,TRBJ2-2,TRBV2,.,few,CASTRGSNTGELFF,TGTGCCAGCACACGGGGTTCGAACACCGGGGAGCTGTTTTTT
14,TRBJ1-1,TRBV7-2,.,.,CASSLTLGNTEAFF,TGTGCCAGCAGCTTGACACTGGGGAACACTGAAGCTTTCTTT
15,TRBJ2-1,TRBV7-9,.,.,CASSLAGKSYNEQFF,TGTGCCAGCAGCTTAGCCGGGAAATCCTACAATGAGCAGTTCTTC
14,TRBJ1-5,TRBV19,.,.,CASSKTARGQPQHF,TGTGCCAGTAGTAAGACAGCCCGTGGGCAGCCCCAGCATTTT
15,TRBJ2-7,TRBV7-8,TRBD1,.,CASSPQGVWDYEQYF,TGTGCCAGCAGCCCACAGGGGGTGTGGGACTACGAGCAGTACTTC
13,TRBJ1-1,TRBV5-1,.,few,CASSQGSNTEAFF,TGCGCCAGCAGCCAGGGGTCGAACACTGAAGCTTTCTTT
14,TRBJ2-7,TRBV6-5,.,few,CASSYGRARGEQYF,TGTGCCAGCAGTTATGGCAGGGCCAGGGGCGAGCAGTACTTC
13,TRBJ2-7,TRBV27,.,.,CASRDGSSYEQYF,TGTGCCAGCAGGGACGGGAGCTCCTACGAGCAGTACTTC
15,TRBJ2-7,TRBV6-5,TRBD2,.,CASRGLAGGYYEQYF,TGTGCCAGCAGAGGACTAGCGGGAGGTTACTACGAGCAGTACTTC
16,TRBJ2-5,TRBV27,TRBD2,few,CASSYTRDYPRETQYF,TGTGCCAGCAGTTACACCCGGGACTACCCCCGAGAGACCCAGTACTTC
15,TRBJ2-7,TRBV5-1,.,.,CASRTGDLNLYEQYF,TGCGCCAGCAGAACAGGCGACCTAAACTTGTACGAGCAGTACTTC
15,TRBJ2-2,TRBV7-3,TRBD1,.,CASSLGQIHTGELFF,TGTGCCAGCAGCCTGGGACAGATTCACACCGGGGAGCTGTTTTTT
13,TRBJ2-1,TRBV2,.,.,CASSPDNYNEQFF,TGTGCCAGCAGTCCAGACAACTACAATGAGCAGTTCTTC
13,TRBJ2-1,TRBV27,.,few,CASSRTAYNEQFF,TGTGCCAGCAGTCGAACGGCCTACAATGAGCAGTTCTTC
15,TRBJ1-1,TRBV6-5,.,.,CASSVTLLQNTEAFF,TGTGCCAGCTCAGTTACGTTGTTACAGAACACTGAAGCTTTCTTT
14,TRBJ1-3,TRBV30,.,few,CAWSLSLSGNTIYF,TGTGCCTGGAGTTTGAGCCTCTCTGGAAACACCATATATTTT
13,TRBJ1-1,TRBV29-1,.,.,CSVSLMESTEAFF,TGCAGCGTCTCGTTGATGGAGAGCACTGAAGCTTTCTTT
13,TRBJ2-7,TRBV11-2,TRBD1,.,CASSSDRGDEQYF,TGTGCCAGCAGCTCAGACAGGGGTGACGAGCAGTACTTC
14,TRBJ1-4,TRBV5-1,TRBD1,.,CASSSAGTDEKLFF,TGCGCCAGCAGCTCCGCCGGGACAGATGAAAAACTGTTTTTT
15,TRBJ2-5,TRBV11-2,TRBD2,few,CASSLGLAGQETQYF,TGTGCCAGCAGCTTAGGACTAGCTGGCCAAGAGACCCAGTACTTC
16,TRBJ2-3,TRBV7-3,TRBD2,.,CASSPSLAQSTDTQYF,TGTGCCAGCAGCCCCTCACTAGCGCAATCCACAGATACGCAGTATTTT
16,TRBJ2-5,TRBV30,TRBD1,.,CAWSLGTGALRETQYF,TGTGCCTGGAGTTTAGGGACAGGGGCCCTTAGGGAGACCCAGTACTTC
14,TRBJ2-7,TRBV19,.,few,CASRSGDLSYEQYF,TGTGCCAGTAGATCAGGGGACCTCTCCTACGAGCAGTACTTC
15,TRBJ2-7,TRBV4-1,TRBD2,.,CASSQLWTSGYEQYF,TGCGCCAGCAGCCAACTTTGGACTAGCGGCTACGAGCAGTACTTC
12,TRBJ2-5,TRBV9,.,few,CASSPHGETQYF,TGTGCCAGCAGCCCGCACGGGGAGACCCAGTACTTC
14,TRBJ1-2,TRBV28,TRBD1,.,CASRAPGQGNGYTF,TGTGCCAGCAGAGCGCCGGGACAGGGAAACGGCTACACCTTC
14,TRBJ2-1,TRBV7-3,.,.,CASSAAHSYNEQFF,TGTGCCAGCAGCGCGGCCCACTCCTACAATGAGCAGTTCTTC
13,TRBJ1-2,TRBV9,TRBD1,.,CASSAQGAYGYTF,TGTGCCAGCAGCGCGCAGGGGGCTTATGGCTACACCTTC
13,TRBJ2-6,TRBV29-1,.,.,CSVDRAGANVLTF,TGCAGCGTTGACAGGGCTGGGGCCAACGTCCTGACTTTC
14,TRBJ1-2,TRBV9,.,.,CASSVGAGHYGYTF,TGTGCCAGCAGCGTAGGGGCAGGGCACTATGGCTACACCTTC
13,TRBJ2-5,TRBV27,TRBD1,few,CASSWTGEKTQYF,TGTGCCAGCAGTTGGACAGGGGAAAAGACCCAGTACTTC
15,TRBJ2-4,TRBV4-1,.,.,CASSQTVIAKNIQYF,TGCGCCAGCAGCCAAACTGTTATAGCCAAAAACATTCAGTACTTC
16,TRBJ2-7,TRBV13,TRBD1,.,CARQVIRRDRCYEQYF,TGTGCCAGGCAGGTTATTCGCCGGGACAGGTGCTACGAGCAGTACTTC
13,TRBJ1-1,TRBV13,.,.,CASSLNRNTEAFF,TGTGCCAGCAGCTTAAACAGGAACACTGAAGCTTTCTTT
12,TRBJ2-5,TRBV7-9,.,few,CASSREKETQYF,TGTGCCAGCAGCCGGGAGAAAGAGACCCAGTACTTC
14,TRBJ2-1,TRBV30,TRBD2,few,CAWSRGRAIGEQFF,TGTGCCTGGTCGAGAGGGAGGGCCATTGGGGAGCAGTTCTTC
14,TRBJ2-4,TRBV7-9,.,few,CASSPRQDRDIQYF,TGTGCCAGCAGCCCCCGACAGGACCGGGACATTCAGTACTTC
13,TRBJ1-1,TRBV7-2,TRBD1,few,CASSLQGAAEAFF,TGTGCCAGCAGCTTGCAGGGGGCCGCTGAAGCTTTCTTT
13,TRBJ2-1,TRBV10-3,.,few,CAISGGNYNEQFF,TGTGCCATCAGCGGAGGTAACTACAATGAGCAGTTCTTC